This T cell receptor beta chain was identified in a study of technical replicates of blood from a few donors. CDR1 and CDR2 from the germline V gene are SNHLY and FYNNEI. The CDR3 runs to 15 residues. The V and J ends lost 6 bases and 0 bases respectively, with 11 bases between them. Some clones are missing from TCRdb's copy, which holds only in-frame ones; the method was immunoSEQ multiplex PCR. Of around 70,000 clones listed, roughly 94% are singletons. This receptor was obtained from a human donor in good health. This sequence joins TRBV2 and TRBJ1-4, with unresolved D. The sample comprised T cells isolated from PBMCs. DNA of the CDR3: TGTGCCAGCAGCTACGACGGAGCAACTAATGAAAAACTGTTTTTT. Amino acid sequence: CASSYDGATNEKLFF.